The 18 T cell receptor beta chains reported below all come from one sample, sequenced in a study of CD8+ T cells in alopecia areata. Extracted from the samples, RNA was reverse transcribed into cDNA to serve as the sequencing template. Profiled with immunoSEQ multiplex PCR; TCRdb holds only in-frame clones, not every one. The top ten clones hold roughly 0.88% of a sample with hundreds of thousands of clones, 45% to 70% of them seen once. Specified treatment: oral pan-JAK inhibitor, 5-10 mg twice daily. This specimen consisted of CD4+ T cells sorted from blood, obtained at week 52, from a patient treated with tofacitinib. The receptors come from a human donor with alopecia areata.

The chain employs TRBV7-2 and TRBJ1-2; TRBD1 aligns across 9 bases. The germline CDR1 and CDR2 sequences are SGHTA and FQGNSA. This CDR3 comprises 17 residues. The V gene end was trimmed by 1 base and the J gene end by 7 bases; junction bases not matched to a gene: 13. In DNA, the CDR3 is TGTGCCAGCAGCTTAGATGGGACAGGGTTAACAGGCGGTGGCTACACCTTC. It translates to CASSLDGTGLTGGGYTF.

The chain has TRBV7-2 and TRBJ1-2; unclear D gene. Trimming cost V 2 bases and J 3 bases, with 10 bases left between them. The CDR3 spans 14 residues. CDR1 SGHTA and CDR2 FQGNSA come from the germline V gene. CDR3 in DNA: TGTGCCAGCAGCTTAACGGGTGGAGACTATGGCTACACCTTC. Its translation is CASSLTGGDYGYTF.

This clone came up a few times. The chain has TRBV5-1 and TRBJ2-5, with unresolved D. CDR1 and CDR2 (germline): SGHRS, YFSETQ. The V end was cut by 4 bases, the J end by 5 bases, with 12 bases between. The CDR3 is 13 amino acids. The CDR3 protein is CASSLPPVETQYF. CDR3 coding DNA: TGCGCCAGCAGCCTGCCCCCCGTCGAGACCCAGTACTTC.

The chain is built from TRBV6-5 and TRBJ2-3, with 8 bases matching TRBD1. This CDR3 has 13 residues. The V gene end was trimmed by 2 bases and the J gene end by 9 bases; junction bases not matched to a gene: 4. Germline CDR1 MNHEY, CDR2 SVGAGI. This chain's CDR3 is CASSYVGTGTQYF. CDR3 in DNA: TGTGCCAGCAGTTACGTGGGGACAGGAACGCAGTATTTT.

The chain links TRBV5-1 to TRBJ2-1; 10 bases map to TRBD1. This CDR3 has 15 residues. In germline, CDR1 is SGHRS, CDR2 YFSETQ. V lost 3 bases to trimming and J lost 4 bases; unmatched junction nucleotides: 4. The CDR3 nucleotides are TGCGCCAGCAGCTCTGACAGGGGGCTTTACAATGAGCAGTTCTTC. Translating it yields CASSSDRGLYNEQFF.

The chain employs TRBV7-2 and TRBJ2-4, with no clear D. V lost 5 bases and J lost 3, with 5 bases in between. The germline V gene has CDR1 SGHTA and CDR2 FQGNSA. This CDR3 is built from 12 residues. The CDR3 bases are TGTGCCAGCAGCGTTCACAAAAACATTCAGTACTTC. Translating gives CASSVHKNIQYF.

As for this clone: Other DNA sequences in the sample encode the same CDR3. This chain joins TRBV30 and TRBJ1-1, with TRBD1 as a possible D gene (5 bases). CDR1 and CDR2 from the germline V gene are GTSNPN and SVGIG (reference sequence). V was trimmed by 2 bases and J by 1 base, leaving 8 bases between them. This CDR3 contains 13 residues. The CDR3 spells CAWSRGRNTEAFF. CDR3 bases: TGTGCCTGGAGTCGGGGGAGGAACACTGAAGCTTTCTTT.

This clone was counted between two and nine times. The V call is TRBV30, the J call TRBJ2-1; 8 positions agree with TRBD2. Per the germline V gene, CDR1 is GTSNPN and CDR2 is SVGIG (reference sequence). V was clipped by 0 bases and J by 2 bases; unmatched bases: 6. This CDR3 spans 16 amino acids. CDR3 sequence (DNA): TGTGCCTGGAGTGTAGGGGCGGGGGGCACCTACAATGAGCAGTTCTTC. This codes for CAWSVGAGGTYNEQFF. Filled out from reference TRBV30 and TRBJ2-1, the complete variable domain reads SQTIHQWPATLVQPVGSPLSLECTVEGTSNPNLYWYRQAAGRGLQLLFYSVGIGQISSEVPQNLSASRPQDRQFILSSKKLLLSDSGFYLCAWSVGAGGTYNEQFFGPGTRLTVL.

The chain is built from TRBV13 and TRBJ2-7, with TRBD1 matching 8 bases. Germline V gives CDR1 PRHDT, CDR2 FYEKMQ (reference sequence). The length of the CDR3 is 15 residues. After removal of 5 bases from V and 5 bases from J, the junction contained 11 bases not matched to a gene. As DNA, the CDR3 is TGTGCCAGCAGCGGTACGACAGGGGCGCGCGACGAGCAGTACTTC. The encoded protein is CASSGTTGARDEQYF.

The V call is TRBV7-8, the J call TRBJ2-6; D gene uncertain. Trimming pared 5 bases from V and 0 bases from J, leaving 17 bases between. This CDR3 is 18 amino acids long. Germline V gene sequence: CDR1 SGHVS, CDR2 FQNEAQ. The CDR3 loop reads CASSVMAWKISGANVLTF. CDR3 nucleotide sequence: TGTGCCAGCAGCGTGATGGCTTGGAAAATCTCTGGGGCCAACGTCCTGACTTTC.

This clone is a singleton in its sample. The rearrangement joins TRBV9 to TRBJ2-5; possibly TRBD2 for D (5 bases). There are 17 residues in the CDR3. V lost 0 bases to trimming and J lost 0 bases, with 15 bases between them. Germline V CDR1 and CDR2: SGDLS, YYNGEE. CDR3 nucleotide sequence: TGTGCCAGCAGCGTAGATGGGCGGGTGAAGTACCAAGAGACCCAGTACTTC. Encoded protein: CASSVDGRVKYQETQYF.

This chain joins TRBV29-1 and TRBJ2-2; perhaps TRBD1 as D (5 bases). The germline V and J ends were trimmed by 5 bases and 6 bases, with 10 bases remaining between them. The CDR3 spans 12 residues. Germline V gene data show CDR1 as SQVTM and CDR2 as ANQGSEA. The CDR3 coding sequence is TGCAGCGTTTTCGACAGCCCCGGGGAGCTGTTTTTT. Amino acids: CSVFDSPGELFF.

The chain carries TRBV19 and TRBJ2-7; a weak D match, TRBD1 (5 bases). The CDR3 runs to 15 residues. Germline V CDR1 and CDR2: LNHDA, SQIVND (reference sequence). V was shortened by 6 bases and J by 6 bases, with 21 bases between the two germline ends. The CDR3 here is CASREGGARRSEQYF. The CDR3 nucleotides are TGTGCCAGTAGAGAAGGTGGGGCTCGGCGTAGCGAGCAGTACTTC.

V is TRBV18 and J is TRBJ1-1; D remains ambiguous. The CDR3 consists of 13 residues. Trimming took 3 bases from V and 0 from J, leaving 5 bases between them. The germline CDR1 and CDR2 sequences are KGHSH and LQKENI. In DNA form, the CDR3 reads TGTGCCAGCTCACCGGAAATGAACACTGAAGCTTTCTTT. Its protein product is CASSPEMNTEAFF.

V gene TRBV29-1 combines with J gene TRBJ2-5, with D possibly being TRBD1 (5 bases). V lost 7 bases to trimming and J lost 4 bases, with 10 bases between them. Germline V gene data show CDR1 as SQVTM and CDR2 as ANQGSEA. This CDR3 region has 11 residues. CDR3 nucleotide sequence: TGCAGCGCCAGGGTTGTAGAGACCCAGTACTTC. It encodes CSARVVETQYF. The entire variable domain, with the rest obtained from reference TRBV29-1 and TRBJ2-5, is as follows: SAVISQKPSRDICQRGTSLTIQCQVDSQVTMMFWYRQQPGQSLTLIATANQGSEATYESGFVIDKFPISRPNLTFSTLTVSNMSPEDSSIYLCSARVVETQYFGPGTRLLVL.

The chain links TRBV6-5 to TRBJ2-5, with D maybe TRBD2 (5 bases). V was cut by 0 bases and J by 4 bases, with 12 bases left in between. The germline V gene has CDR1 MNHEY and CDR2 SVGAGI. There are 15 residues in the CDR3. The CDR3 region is CASSYSDVARETQYF. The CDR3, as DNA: TGTGCCAGCAGTTACTCCGACGTAGCGAGAGAGACCCAGTACTTC.

Written as DNA, the CDR3 is TGTGCCAGCAGTTCAAGGACTAGCGGGGGGGCTGCCGAGCAGTACTTC. Encoded protein: CASSSRTSGGAAEQYF. The chain uses TRBV6-5 and TRBJ2-7, with 15 nucleotides matching TRBD2. In germline, CDR1 is MNHEY, CDR2 SVGAGI. The CDR3 loop spans 16 amino acids. V was clipped by 4 bases and J by 6 bases; unmatched bases: 7.

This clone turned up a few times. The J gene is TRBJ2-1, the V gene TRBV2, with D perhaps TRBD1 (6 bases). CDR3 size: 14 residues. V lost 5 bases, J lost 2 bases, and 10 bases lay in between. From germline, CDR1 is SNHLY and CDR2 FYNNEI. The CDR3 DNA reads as TGTGCCAGCAGTAGCGGACAGCCCTACAATGAGCAGTTCTTC. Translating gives CASSSGQPYNEQFF.